This entry describes one TCR beta chain. Its antigen remains unidentified. Data came from immunoSEQ multiplex PCR; TCRdb stores just in-frame clones and leaves some out. The sample includes 35,000 to 40,000 clones, 80% to 95% of them seen just once. The entry originates in a study of OX40 agonist ivuxolimab in advanced cancers. Turning to the study itself: People who had prior anti-PD-1, anti-PD-L1 or anti-CTLA-4 therapy could take part, and under 45% had some. Findings and caveats of the study: Antigen targets of the expanded peripheral T cells went undetermined.

The sample in question was CD4+ or CD8+ T cells sorted from blood, obtained in a trial of the OX40 agonist ivuxolimab. The TCR was taken from an adult with an advanced solid tumor such as melanoma, head and neck, liver or kidney cancer.

In nucleotides, the CDR3 is TGTGCCAGCAGTTTATCCAGGTCCTATGGCTACACCTTC. Its translation: CASSLSRSYGYTF. This chain connects TRBV27 to TRBJ1-2; D gene unclear. Germline assignment: CDR1 MNHEY and CDR2 SMNVEV (reference sequence). The CDR3 spans 13 residues. With 0 bases removed from V and 4 bases from J, the gap between germline ends came to 6 bases.